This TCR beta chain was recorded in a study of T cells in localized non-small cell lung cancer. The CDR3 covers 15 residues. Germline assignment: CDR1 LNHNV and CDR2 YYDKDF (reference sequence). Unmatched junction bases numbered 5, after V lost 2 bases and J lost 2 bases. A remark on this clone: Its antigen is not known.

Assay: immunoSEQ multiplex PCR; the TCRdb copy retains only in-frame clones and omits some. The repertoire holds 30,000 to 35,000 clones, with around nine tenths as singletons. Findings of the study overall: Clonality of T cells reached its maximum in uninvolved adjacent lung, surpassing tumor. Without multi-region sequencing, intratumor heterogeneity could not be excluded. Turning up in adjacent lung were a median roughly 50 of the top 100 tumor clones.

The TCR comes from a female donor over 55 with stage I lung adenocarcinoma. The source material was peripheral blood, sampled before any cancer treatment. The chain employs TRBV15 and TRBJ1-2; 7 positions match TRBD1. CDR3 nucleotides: TGTGCCACCAGCAGAACCGGGACAGCAAACTATGGCTACACCTTC. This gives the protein CATSRTGTANYGYTF.